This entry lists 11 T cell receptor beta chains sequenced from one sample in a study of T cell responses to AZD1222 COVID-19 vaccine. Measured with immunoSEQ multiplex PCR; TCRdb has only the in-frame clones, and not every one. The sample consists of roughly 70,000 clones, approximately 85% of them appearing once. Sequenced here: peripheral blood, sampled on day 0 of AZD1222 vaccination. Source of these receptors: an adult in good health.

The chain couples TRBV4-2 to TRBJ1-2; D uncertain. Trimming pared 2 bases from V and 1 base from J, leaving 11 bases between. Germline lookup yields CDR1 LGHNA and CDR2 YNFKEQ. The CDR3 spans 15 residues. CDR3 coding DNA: TGTGCCAGCAGCCAAAGATACGGGATTAACTATGGCTACACCTTC. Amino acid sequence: CASSQRYGINYGYTF.

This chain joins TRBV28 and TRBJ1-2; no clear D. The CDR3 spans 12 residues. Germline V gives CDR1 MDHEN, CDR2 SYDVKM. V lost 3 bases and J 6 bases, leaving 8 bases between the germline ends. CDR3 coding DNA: TGTGCCAGCAGTTTCCTCGGGGATGGCTACACCTTC. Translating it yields CASSFLGDGYTF.

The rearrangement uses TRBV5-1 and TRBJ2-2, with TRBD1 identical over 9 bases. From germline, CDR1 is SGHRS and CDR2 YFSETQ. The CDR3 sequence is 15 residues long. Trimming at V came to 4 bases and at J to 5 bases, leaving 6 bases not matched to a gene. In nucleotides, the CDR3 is TGCGCCAGCAGCAGGGACAGGGAAGCTACCGGGGAGCTGTTTTTT. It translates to CASSRDREATGELFF.

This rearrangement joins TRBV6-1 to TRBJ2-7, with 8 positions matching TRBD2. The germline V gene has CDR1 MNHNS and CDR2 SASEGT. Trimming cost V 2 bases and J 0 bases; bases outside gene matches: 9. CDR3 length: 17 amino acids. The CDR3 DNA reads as TGTGCCAGCAGTGAATATGTGGGACTAGGGGGCTCCTACGAGCAGTACTTC. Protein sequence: CASSEYVGLGGSYEQYF.

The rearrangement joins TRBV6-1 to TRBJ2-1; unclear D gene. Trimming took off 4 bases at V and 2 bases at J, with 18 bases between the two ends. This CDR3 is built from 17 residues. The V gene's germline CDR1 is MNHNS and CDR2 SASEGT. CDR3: CASSGPPLLHAYNEQFF. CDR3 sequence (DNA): TGTGCCAGCAGTGGCCCCCCACTCCTTCACGCCTACAATGAGCAGTTCTTC.

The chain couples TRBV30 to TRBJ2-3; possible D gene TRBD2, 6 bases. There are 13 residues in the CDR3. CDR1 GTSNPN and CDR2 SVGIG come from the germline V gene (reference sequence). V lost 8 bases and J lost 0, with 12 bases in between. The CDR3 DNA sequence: TGTGCCGCCGGAGGGTCGAGCACAGATACGCAGTATTTT. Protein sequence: CAAGGSSTDTQYF. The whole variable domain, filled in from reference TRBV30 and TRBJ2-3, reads SQTIHQWPATLVQPVGSPLSLECTVEGTSNPNLYWYRQAAGRGLQLLFYSVGIGQISSEVPQNLSASRPQDRQFILSSKKLLLSDSGFYLCAAGGSSTDTQYFGPGTRLTVL.

CDR3 in DNA: TGTGCCAGCAGCCAACTCGACAGGGGGCTGAAGGGCTACACCTTC. This encodes CASSQLDRGLKGYTF. The V call is TRBV4-2, the J call TRBJ1-2; 10 bases agree with TRBD1. Trimming removed 2 bases from V and 8 bases from J; junction bases left unmatched: 8. Germline CDR1 and CDR2: LGHNA and YNFKEQ. The CDR3 loop spans 15 amino acids.

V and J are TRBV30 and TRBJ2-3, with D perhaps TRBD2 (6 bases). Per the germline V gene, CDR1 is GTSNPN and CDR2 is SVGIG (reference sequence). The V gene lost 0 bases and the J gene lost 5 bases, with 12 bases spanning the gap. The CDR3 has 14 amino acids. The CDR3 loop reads CAWSVGGAGDTQYF. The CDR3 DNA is TGTGCCTGGAGTGTGGGGGGTGCGGGAGATACGCAGTATTTT.

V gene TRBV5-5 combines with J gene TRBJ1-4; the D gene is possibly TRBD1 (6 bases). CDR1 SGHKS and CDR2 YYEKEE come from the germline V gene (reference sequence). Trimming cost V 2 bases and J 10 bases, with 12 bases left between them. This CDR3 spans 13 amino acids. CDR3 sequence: CASSFGLQGKLFF. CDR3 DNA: TGTGCCAGCAGCTTCGGGTTACAGGGAAAACTGTTTTTT.

The CDR3 sequence: CASSPGLAIYNEQFF. CDR3 nucleotide sequence: TGTGCCAGCAGCCCCGGACTAGCAATCTACAATGAGCAGTTCTTC. The rearrangement links TRBV7-2 to TRBJ2-1, with 8 bases that match TRBD2. The CDR3 runs to 15 residues. After removal of 5 bases from V and 3 bases from J, the junction contained 6 bases not matched to a gene. From germline, CDR1 is SGHTA and CDR2 FQGNSA.

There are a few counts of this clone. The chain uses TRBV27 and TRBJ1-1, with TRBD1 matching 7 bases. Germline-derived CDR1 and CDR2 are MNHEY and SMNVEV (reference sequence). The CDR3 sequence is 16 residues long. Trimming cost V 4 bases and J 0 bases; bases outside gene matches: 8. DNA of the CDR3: TGTGCCAGCAGTTCCCCCCGGACAGGTATGAACACTGAAGCTTTCTTT. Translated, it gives CASSSPRTGMNTEAFF.